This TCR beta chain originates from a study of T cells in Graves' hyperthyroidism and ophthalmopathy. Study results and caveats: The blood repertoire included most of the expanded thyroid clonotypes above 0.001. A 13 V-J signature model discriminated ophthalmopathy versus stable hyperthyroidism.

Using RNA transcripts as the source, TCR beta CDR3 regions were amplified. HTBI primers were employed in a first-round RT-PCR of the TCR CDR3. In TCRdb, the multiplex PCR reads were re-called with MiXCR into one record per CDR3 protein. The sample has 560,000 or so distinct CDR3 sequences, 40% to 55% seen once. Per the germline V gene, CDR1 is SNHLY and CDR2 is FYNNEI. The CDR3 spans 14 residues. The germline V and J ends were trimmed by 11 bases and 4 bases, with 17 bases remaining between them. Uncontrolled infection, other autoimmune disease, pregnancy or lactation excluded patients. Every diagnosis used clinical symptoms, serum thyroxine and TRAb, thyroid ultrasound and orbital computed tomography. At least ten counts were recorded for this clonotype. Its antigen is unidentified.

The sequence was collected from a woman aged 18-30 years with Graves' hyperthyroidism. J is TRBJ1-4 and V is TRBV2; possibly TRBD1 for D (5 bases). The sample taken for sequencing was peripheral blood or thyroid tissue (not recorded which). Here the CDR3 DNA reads TGTGCCTGCCGAAGGCGGAGGGGTAATGAAAAACTGTTTTTT. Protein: CACRRRRGNEKLFF.